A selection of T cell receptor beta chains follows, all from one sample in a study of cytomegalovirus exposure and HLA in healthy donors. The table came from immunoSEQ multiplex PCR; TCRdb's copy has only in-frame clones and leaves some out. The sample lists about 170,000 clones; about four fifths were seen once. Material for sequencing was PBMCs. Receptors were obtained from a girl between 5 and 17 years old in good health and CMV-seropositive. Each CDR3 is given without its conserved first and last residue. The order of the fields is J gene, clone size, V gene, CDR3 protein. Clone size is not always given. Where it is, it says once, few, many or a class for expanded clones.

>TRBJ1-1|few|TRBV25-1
ASFIDRKAF
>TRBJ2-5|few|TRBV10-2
ASRESGGIETQY
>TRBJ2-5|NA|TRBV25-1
ASSEYRGTGGRETQY
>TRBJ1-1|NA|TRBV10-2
ASSIGTGGNTEAF
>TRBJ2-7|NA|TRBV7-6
ASSLGPGGGGSYEQY
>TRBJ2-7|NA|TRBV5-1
ASSGTGTYEQY
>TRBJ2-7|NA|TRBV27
ASSPTSRGEQY
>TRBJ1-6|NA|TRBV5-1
ASSVGGTGNSPLH
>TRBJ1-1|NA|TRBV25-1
ASSRAITEAF
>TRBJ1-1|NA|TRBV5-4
ASSLGKSFEAF
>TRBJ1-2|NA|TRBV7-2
ASTDREYGYT
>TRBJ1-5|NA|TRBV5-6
ASSPGGFLGGQPQH
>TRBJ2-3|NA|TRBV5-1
ASSLGGGGYTDTQY
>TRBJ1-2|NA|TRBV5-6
ASSLLGTELLGYT
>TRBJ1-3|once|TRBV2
ASSEKGGGGNTIY
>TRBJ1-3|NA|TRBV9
ASSVEGGSGNTIY
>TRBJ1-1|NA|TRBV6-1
ASSVYGGMNTEAF
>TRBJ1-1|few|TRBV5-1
ASSLASTEAF
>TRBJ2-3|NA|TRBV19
ASSTYGGGTDTQY
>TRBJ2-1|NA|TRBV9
ASSARLAGASGIPYNEQF
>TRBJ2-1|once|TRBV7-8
ASSLARTSGGARSYNEQF
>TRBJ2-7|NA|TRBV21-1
ASSKAPDRGYEQY
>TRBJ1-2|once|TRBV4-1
ASSQTTGPGYT
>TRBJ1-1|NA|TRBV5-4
ASSFNGGRPFPNTEAF
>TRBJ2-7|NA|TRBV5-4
ASSLGHWTYEQY
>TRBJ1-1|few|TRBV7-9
SSSLGRTEAF
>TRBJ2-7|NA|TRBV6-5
ASSYGGGDSYEQY
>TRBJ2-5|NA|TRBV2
ASMGALKETQY
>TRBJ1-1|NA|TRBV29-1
SVAFRNTEAF
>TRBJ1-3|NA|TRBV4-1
ASSQGRTGGGNTIY
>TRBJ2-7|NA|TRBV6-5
ASSYFTSGKYEQY
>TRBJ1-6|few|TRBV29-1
SVLTGGAYSPLH
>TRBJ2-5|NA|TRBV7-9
ASSLDRGEETQY
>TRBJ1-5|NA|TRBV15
ATSRDYGGQGNQPQH
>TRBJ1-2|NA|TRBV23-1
ASSQENPNYGYT
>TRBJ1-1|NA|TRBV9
ASSEDMNTEAF
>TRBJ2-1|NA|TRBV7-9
ASSLSPRVNEQF
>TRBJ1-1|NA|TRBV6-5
ASSYSWTANTEAF
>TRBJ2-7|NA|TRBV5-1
ASSLWTVGGDEQY
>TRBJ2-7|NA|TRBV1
TSSQVGGGTSYEQY
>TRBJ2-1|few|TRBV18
ASSSLAGGSNEQF
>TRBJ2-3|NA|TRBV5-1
ASSHGLAGVPSTDTQY
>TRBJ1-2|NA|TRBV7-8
ASSRQGANQDYGYT
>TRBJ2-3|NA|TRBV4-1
ASSQDRSPGEVTDTQY
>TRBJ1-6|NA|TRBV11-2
ASRTVTGANSPLH
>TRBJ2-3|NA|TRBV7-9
ASSFGRAEQY
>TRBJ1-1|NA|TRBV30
AWSVMLKGGLGQLNTEAF
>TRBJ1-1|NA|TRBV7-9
ASSLDYRGLRVSNTEAF
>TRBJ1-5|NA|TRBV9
ASSVEGVSNQPQH
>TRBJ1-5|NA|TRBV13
ASSEFREVSNQPQH
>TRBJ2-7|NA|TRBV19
ASSGGQGSYEQY
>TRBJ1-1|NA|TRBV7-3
ASSGQANTEAF
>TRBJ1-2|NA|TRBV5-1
ASSPGDYGYT
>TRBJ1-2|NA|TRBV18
ASSPETDYGYT
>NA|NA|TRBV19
ASVDRSRGEQY
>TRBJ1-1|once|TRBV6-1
ASSADRRDGTEAF
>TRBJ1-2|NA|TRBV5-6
ASSLGTGAYYGYT
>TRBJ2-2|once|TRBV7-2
ASSRDRSTGELF
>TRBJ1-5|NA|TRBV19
ASRDRGGNQPQH